Detailed here is one T cell receptor beta chain. This clone was seen more than once but under ten times. Its binding antigen is unknown. The input lacks base qualities; no much larger clone sits a single base away. The V end gives up 5 bases and the J end 4 bases, leaving 13 bases in the junction not matched to a gene. Sequences ENHRY (CDR1) and SYGVKD (CDR2) are obtained from the germline V gene. Counted from cysteine to phenylalanine, this CDR3 has 16 amino acids. Of all the DNA, just the CDR3 is kept, 48 bases in frame from base 1. The data were taken from a study of control samples from healthy donors and cancer patients (dated by TCRdb to 2019 to 2021). The library came from the immunoSEQ multiplex PCR assay. TCRdb took over this immuneACCESS table, retaining in-frame rearrangements with V and J assigned. Such tables are incomplete; in checked studies, under half of the missing clones stem from an unresolved V gene, and the remainder is unexplained. The sample records approximately 84,000 clones, 82% of which are singletons. 8.5% to 10% of the sample is taken by the ten largest.

Source material: blood. The clonotype was recovered from a woman aged 55-70 years in good health. Here the chain combines TRBV10-3 and TRBJ1-1; 7 bases in between match TRBD1. The sequenced DNA is TGTGCCATCAGTCTGGGGCAGGGGGGCGAGGTCACTGAAGCTTTCTTT. It specifies CAISLGQGGEVTEAFF.